Listed here is a single TCR beta chain. The antigen remains unidentified. These data belong to a study of post-analysis software for immune sequencing data. CDR1 is SGHDN, CDR2 FVKESK, per germline. The CDR3 extends over 16 amino acids. The germline V and J ends were trimmed by 3 bases and 0 bases, with 12 bases remaining between them. Regarding the study as a whole: Patients used several TRBV segments, including TRBV5-6, TRBV5-1 and TRBV20-1, more often than controls.

Built from TCR beta cDNA, the libraries had unique molecular identifiers in them. TCRdb re-called the PCR reads through MiXCR, storing one row per CDR3 protein. The table shows hundreds of thousands of distinct CDR3 sequences, with around 60% occurring only once. Specimen: blood. This TCR was sampled from a girl aged 2 to 9 with multiple sclerosis. The J gene is TRBJ1-5, the V gene TRBV14, with D maybe TRBD1 (5 bases). The CDR3 DNA reads as TGTGCCAGCAGCCATAACAGGAACTATAGCAATCAGCCCCAGCATTTT. Amino acids: CASSHNRNYSNQPQHF.